These T cell receptor beta chains were read from a single sample in a study of response to subunit inactivated influenza vaccine. Via MiXCR, TCRdb re-called the RT-PCR reads, giving one row per CDR3 protein. The table records about 700,000 distinct CDR3 sequences, 11% to 15% of them present only once. The input for sequencing was PBMCs from blood, taken less than 15 days before vaccination. The receptors derive from a man in his fifties who received an inactivated influenza vaccine. Each CDR3 is given without its conserved first and last residue. Fields, in order: CDR3 protein, V gene.

ASSESAWGAGELF	TRBV10-1
SARTTRRAGMNTEAF	TRBV20-1
ASSRQGEDGYT	TRBV2
ASSLEGEGNQPQH	TRBV12-3/TRBV12-4
ASSLTRPTGILTYEQY	TRBV11-2
ASSQVGMGYYNEQF	TRBV14
ASSDEGQPYGYT	TRBV9
SAPIRKGYT	TRBV20-1
SAIPPLDSDQETQY	TRBV20-1
ASSLDNAGIDGYT	TRBV5-1
ASSSRQGLNTEAF	TRBV12-3/TRBV12-4
ATSDSGTGALYSNQPQH	TRBV24-1
ASSFDPETSTIEQY	TRBV12-3/TRBV12-4
ASSTGGANTGELF	TRBV12-3/TRBV12-4
SVGEGTIGRQQY	TRBV29-1
SVGGGESGANVLT	TRBV29-1
SVEEGPNTEAF	TRBV29-1
SAITTGPPYGYT	TRBV20-1
ASSLYRGSNTEAF	TRBV5-1
ASSPSGRGGTQY	TRBV12-3/TRBV12-4
ASSLAHIARGSYNEQF	TRBV7-2
SAPVNGGGYEQY	TRBV20-1
SASLTRPSSYNEQF	TRBV20-1
ASSVADGYTEAF	TRBV9
SVGLGARGETQY	TRBV29-1
ASSSTGGKYEQY	TRBV7-2
ASSLTGVFSYNEQF	TRBV11-1
SACPSGSGYEQY	TRBV20-1
AISVYTDTQY	TRBV10-3
ASSSQGLTEAF	TRBV7-9
ASSLAQSYNEQF	TRBV5-1
SARYGVEVAAYEQY	TRBV20-1
ASSLTTGTSGTPYEQY	TRBV7-3
ASSYYSENTEAF	TRBV6-5
ASSLAGVHGYT	TRBV7-9
ASSLVGSNQPQH	TRBV27
SVWDRPGNTIY	TRBV29-1
ASSRSYATNEKLF	TRBV9
ASSFSSQGAGETQY	TRBV7-2
ASSQDAGLAGAYNEQF	TRBV3-1
ASSLLDTGELF	TRBV12-3/TRBV12-4
ASSQAAGQGPLVGYT	TRBV4-2
ASSFQGRGAF	TRBV12-3/TRBV12-4
ASSPFGAGSHEQY	TRBV5-6
ASSLANVGGNEQF	TRBV5-1
AIRDTGSNSPLH	TRBV10-3
ASSPEGRGEQY	TRBV11-3
ASSQEKGISNQPQH	TRBV4-2
ASSLQGAIEQF	TRBV6-2/TRBV6-3